A selection of T cell receptor beta chains follows, all from one sample in a study of blood T cell repertoires in COVID-19. Some clones are missing from TCRdb's copy, which holds only in-frame ones; the method was immunoSEQ multiplex PCR. Of nearly 55,000 clones listed, about 90% are singletons. The sequencing input was peripheral blood. The receptors were gathered from a woman aged 55-75 years with active or convalescent COVID-19. CDR3s include the opening cysteine and the closing phenylalanine or tryptophan. A D gene is named only where the DNA matches it firmly. For some rows the clone size is stated as once, few or many, or as a class when expanded; others skip it.

j_gene: TRBJ2-1
abundance: -
d_gene: -
v_gene: TRBV10-1
CDR3aa: CASSLDYRSEQFF
CDR3nt: TGCGCCAGCAGCCTCGACTACCGGAGTGAGCAGTTCTTC

j_gene: TRBJ1-2
abundance: -
d_gene: TRBD1
v_gene: TRBV27
CDR3aa: CASTPRGTGSGYTF
CDR3nt: TGTGCCAGCACCCCCAGGGGGACAGGGTCAGGCTACACCTTC

j_gene: TRBJ1-2
abundance: -
d_gene: -
v_gene: TRBV28
CDR3aa: CASSLEVRGYTF
CDR3nt: TGTGCCAGCAGTTTGGAGGTGCGTGGCTACACCTTC

j_gene: TRBJ1-1
abundance: -
d_gene: -
v_gene: TRBV7-6
CDR3aa: CASSLESTGTEAFF
CDR3nt: TGTGCCAGCAGCTTGGAATCTACAGGAACTGAAGCTTTCTTT

j_gene: TRBJ1-1
abundance: -
d_gene: -
v_gene: TRBV2
CDR3aa: CASGLQTNTEAFF
CDR3nt: TGTGCCAGCGGCCTACAGACGAACACTGAAGCTTTCTTT

j_gene: TRBJ2-7
abundance: -
d_gene: -
v_gene: TRBV10-2
CDR3aa: CASSEGGYEQYF
CDR3nt: TGCGCCAGCAGTGAGGGAGGCTACGAGCAGTACTTC

j_gene: TRBJ2-1
abundance: -
d_gene: -
v_gene: TRBV5-6
CDR3aa: CASSSLANEQFF
CDR3nt: TGTGCCAGCAGCTCGCTAGCGAATGAGCAGTTCTTC

j_gene: TRBJ2-1
abundance: -
d_gene: -
v_gene: TRBV2
CDR3aa: CASSVASSYNEQFF
CDR3nt: TGTGCCAGCAGCGTAGCGAGCTCCTACAATGAGCAGTTCTTC

j_gene: TRBJ2-7
abundance: -
d_gene: TRBD1
v_gene: TRBV9
CDR3aa: CASGQGDYEQYF
CDR3nt: TGTGCCAGCGGACAGGGAGACTACGAGCAGTACTTC

j_gene: TRBJ1-5
abundance: -
d_gene: TRBD1
v_gene: TRBV19
CDR3aa: CASPQRDRGSPLQPQHF
CDR3nt: TGTGCCAGTCCTCAGCGGGACAGGGGGTCTCCCTTACAGCCCCAGCATTTT

j_gene: TRBJ1-2
abundance: -
d_gene: TRBD1
v_gene: TRBV28
CDR3aa: CAILDRANYGYTF
CDR3nt: TGTGCCATCCTCGACAGGGCCAACTATGGCTACACCTTC

j_gene: TRBJ2-1
abundance: -
d_gene: TRBD2
v_gene: TRBV7-8
CDR3aa: CASSPLSAGAYNEQFF
CDR3nt: TGTGCCAGCAGCCCACTTTCGGCGGGAGCCTACAATGAGCAGTTCTTC

j_gene: TRBJ1-2
abundance: -
d_gene: -
v_gene: TRBV28
CDR3aa: CASTLGATYGYTF
CDR3nt: TGTGCCAGCACCTTAGGGGCGACTTATGGCTACACCTTC

j_gene: TRBJ2-3
abundance: -
d_gene: -
v_gene: TRBV4-3
CDR3aa: CASSQVAGSPDTQYF
CDR3nt: TGCGCCAGCAGCCAAGTCGCAGGGTCCCCCGATACGCAGTATTTT

j_gene: TRBJ2-3
abundance: -
d_gene: TRBD2
v_gene: TRBV9
CDR3aa: CASSVAPSGRGGPDTQYF
CDR3nt: TGTGCCAGCAGCGTAGCGCCTAGCGGGAGAGGGGGCCCAGATACGCAGTATTTT

j_gene: TRBJ2-1
abundance: -
d_gene: TRBD2
v_gene: TRBV7-2
CDR3aa: CASSLGGGGRRGNEQFF
CDR3nt: TGTGCCAGCAGCTTAGGTGGTGGCGGGAGGAGGGGAAATGAGCAGTTCTTC

j_gene: TRBJ2-7
abundance: -
d_gene: TRBD2
v_gene: TRBV6-5
CDR3aa: CASSLTSGGAPYEQYF
CDR3nt: TGTGCCAGCAGTTTGACTAGCGGGGGGGCTCCCTACGAGCAGTACTTC

j_gene: TRBJ2-3
abundance: -
d_gene: TRBD1
v_gene: TRBV11-1
CDR3aa: CASTRGNTDTQYF
CDR3nt: TGTGCCAGCACCAGGGGGAACACAGATACGCAGTATTTT

j_gene: TRBJ1-1
abundance: few
d_gene: -
v_gene: TRBV28
CDR3aa: CASSLQDLNTEAFF
CDR3nt: TGTGCCAGCAGTCTCCAGGATTTGAACACTGAAGCTTTCTTT

j_gene: TRBJ1-6
abundance: -
d_gene: -
v_gene: TRBV6-5
CDR3aa: CASSYQDSYNSPLHF
CDR3nt: TGTGCCAGCAGTTACCAGGACAGCTATAATTCACCCCTCCACTTT

j_gene: TRBJ2-3
abundance: -
d_gene: TRBD1
v_gene: TRBV2
CDR3aa: CASSERPGGYTDTQYF
CDR3nt: TGTGCCAGCAGTGAAAGGCCAGGGGGCTACACAGATACGCAGTATTTT

j_gene: TRBJ1-3
abundance: -
d_gene: -
v_gene: TRBV9
CDR3aa: CASSVGESTSGNTIYF
CDR3nt: TGTGCCAGCAGCGTAGGAGAATCGACTTCTGGAAACACCATATATTTT

j_gene: TRBJ1-2
abundance: -
d_gene: -
v_gene: TRBV30
CDR3aa: CAWSVLRGYGYTF
CDR3nt: TGTGCCTGGAGTGTACTAAGGGGCTATGGCTACACCTTC

j_gene: TRBJ1-1
abundance: -
d_gene: -
v_gene: TRBV28
CDR3aa: CASSFGGRTEAFF
CDR3nt: TGTGCCAGCAGTTTCGGGGGGCGGACTGAAGCTTTCTTT

j_gene: TRBJ2-1
abundance: -
d_gene: TRBD2
v_gene: TRBV6-5
CDR3aa: CASSYSARGGPNEQFF
CDR3nt: TGTGCCAGCAGTTACTCAGCTCGGGGGGGCCCCAATGAGCAGTTCTTC

j_gene: TRBJ1-6
abundance: -
d_gene: -
v_gene: TRBV6-1
CDR3aa: CASSKVTGSYNSPLHF
CDR3nt: TGTGCCAGCAGTAAAGTGACAGGTTCCTATAATTCACCCCTCCACTTT

j_gene: TRBJ2-7
abundance: once
d_gene: -
v_gene: TRBV28
CDR3aa: CASTSPGRFEQYF
CDR3nt: TGTGCCAGCACCAGCCCGGGTAGGTTCGAGCAGTACTTC

j_gene: TRBJ2-7
abundance: -
d_gene: TRBD1
v_gene: TRBV4-1
CDR3aa: CASSHLPGQGQQEQYF
CDR3nt: TGCGCCAGCAGCCATCTGCCGGGACAGGGCCAACAAGAGCAGTACTTC

j_gene: TRBJ2-5
abundance: -
d_gene: TRBD2
v_gene: TRBV30
CDR3aa: CAWSRLAAETQYF
CDR3nt: TGTGCCTGGAGTCGACTAGCGGCAGAGACCCAGTACTTC

j_gene: TRBJ1-5
abundance: once
d_gene: -
v_gene: TRBV3-1/TRBV3-2
CDR3aa: CASSQGDQPQHF
CDR3nt: TGTGCCAGCAGCCAAGGCGATCAGCCCCAGCATTTT

j_gene: TRBJ1-1
abundance: -
d_gene: -
v_gene: TRBV5-4
CDR3aa: CASSLPTAPSINTEAFF
CDR3nt: TGTGCCAGCAGCCTACCGACAGCCCCAAGTATTAACACTGAAGCTTTCTTT

j_gene: TRBJ2-7
abundance: -
d_gene: -
v_gene: TRBV28
CDR3aa: CASSFQGQHGHYEQYF
CDR3nt: TGTGCCAGCAGTTTCCAAGGACAGCATGGACACTACGAGCAGTACTTC

j_gene: TRBJ1-2
abundance: -
d_gene: TRBD1
v_gene: TRBV27
CDR3aa: CASSRQTGGFYGYTF
CDR3nt: TGTGCCAGCAGTCGCCAGACAGGGGGCTTCTATGGCTACACCTTC

j_gene: TRBJ2-2
abundance: -
d_gene: -
v_gene: TRBV27
CDR3aa: CASRRGSSNTGELFF
CDR3nt: TGTGCCAGCCGAAGGGGCAGTTCGAACACCGGGGAGCTGTTTTTT

j_gene: TRBJ2-1
abundance: -
d_gene: TRBD2
v_gene: TRBV20-1
CDR3aa: CSASIVAGGLQFF
CDR3nt: TGCAGTGCTAGTATAGTAGCGGGGGGGCTGCAGTTCTTC

j_gene: TRBJ2-2
abundance: -
d_gene: -
v_gene: TRBV27
CDR3aa: CASSLQGNTGELFF
CDR3nt: TGTGCCAGCAGTTTACAGGGTAACACCGGGGAGCTGTTTTTT